This T cell receptor (beta chain) was observed in a study of blood T cell repertoires in COVID-19 (TCRdb year 2020). Context from the whole study: The collaborator samples originated in the United States, Italy and Spain and spanned the acute and convalescent phases of COVID-19. Subjects who had been exposed to COVID-19, were actively infected with it, or had recovered from it provided the deeply sampled blood TCRbeta repertoires that made up the dataset. The repertoires were made available in a free public database intended to serve as a resource for research on the immune response to SARS-CoV-2. Where available, HLA class I and class II types were obtained from metadata supplied by the sample provider rather than from assay-based typing. Samples came from the ongoing ImmuneRACE study (first 160 participants) plus 1,254 subjects from 6 global collaborators. Nearly every sample came with metadata listing a de-identified subject ID, COVID-19 status, age in years and sex. The prospective study material was composed of cDNA or gDNA derived from T cells, B-cell-depleted T cells, or PBMCs.

Trimming takes 6 bases from V and 4 bases from J, and the germline ends sit 10 bases apart. The CDR3 goes from the cysteine to the phenylalanine over 13 residues. Only the CDR3 region is kept as DNA, spanning 39 bases read in frame from base 1. The germline V gene encodes CDR1 LNHDA and CDR2 SQIVND (reference sequence). The immunoSEQ Assay, a bias-controlled multiplex PCR, was used to amplify TCRbeta CDR3 regions from genomic DNA. The published analysis was carried out like this. Nucleated cell counts per sample were estimated from amplification of reference gene primers within the assay. To quantify the absolute abundance of each unique TCRbeta CDR3 rearrangement, sequence reads were collapsed and filtered. Productive Simpson clonality was computed per sample as the square root of Simpson's diversity index over productive rearrangements. TCRdb obtained this table from immuneACCESS and retained in-frame rearrangements with V and J assigned. These tables miss some clones; where compared with another copy, unresolved V genes account for less than half of the shortfall, and the remainder is unexplained. That table furnishes V, J and clone size, whereas the DNA furnished D and trimming. This sample is represented by approximately 140,000 clones; roughly 90% of them were singletons. Of the sample, less than 4.5% is held by the ten largest clones.

What the study reported, not specific to this receptor: The quantity of clinical and demographic metadata differed by source and by participant and was supplied without curation.

This clone has a handful of counts. There is no known antigen for this receptor. No quality values exist for individual bases; no much larger clone is one base distant. Each collaborating institution followed its own protocols to collect whole blood in K2EDTA tubes. For TCRbeta analysis, collaborators shipped samples as frozen whole blood, isolated PBMCs, or DNA extracted from either of those sample types. This receptor chain uses TRBV19 and TRBJ1-3; the D gene cannot be named for sure. The receptor was derived from a woman aged 55 to 70 with active or convalescent COVID-19. The source material was peripheral blood. CDR3 reads: CASSRTGGNTIYF. The DNA is as follows: TGTGCCAGTAGCCGGACGGGAGGAAACACCATATATTTT.